This T cell receptor beta chain was identified in a study of T cells after yellow fever vaccination. General study points: Within FACS-sorted repertoires, abundant clonotypes contaminating from the bulk population could be present. The booster saw the reappearance of most primary-vaccination clones (about 95% CD4, around 88% CD8).

One entry per CDR3 protein results from TCRdb running MiXCR on the 5' RACE reads. The sample holds more than 350,000 distinct CDR3 sequences; 11% are singletons and the top ten take 15% to 20%. Concerning this clonotype: Its antigen is currently unknown.

Looked up from germline, CDR1 is ENHRY and CDR2 is SYGVKD. The V segment lost 4 bases and the J segment 9 bases; nucleotides outside the gene matches: 16. The CDR3 has 17 residues. Here the sequenced sample was PBMCs, taken on the day of the first yellow fever vaccination. The chain recombines TRBV10-3 with TRBJ2-1, with TRBD2 matching 9 bases. This TCR was recovered from a man aged 18 to 35 who received the YFV17D yellow fever vaccine. For the CDR3, the DNA is TGTGCCATCAGTGGGAAGGGCGGGGGGGTCCCCTCCGCTGAGCAGTTCTTC. Its translation: CAISGKGGGVPSAEQFF.